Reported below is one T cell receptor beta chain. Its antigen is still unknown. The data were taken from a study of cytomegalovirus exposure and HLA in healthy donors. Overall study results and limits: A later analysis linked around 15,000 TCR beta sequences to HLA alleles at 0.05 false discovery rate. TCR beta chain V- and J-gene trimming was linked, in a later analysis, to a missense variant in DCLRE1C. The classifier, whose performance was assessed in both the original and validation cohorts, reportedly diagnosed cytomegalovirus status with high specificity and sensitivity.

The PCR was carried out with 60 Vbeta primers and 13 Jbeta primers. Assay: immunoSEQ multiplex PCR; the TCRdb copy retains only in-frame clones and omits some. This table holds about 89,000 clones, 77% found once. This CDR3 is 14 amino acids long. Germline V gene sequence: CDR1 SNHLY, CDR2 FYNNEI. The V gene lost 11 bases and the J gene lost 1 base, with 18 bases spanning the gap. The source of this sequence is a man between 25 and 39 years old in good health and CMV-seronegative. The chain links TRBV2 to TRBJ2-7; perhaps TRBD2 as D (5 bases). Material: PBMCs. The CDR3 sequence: CASFGRVGSYEQYF. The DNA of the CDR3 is TGTGCCTCATTTGGGAGAGTTGGGTCCTACGAGCAGTACTTC.